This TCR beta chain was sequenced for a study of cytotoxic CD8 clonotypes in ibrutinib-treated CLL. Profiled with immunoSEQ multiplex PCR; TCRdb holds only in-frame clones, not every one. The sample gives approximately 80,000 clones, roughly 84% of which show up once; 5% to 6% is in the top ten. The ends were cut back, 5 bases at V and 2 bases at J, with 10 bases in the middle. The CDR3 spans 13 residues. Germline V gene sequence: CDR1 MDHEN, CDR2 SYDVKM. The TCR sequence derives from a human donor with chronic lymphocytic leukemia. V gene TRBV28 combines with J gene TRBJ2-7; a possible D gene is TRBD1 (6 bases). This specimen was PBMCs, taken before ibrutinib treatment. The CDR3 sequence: CASSRDNPYEQYF. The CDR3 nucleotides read TGTGCCAGCAGTCGGGACAACCCCTACGAGCAGTACTTC.